This TCR beta chain was captured by sequencing in a study of blood T cells in healthy people across ages. Alongside a J-beta primer mix, a sample-barcoded 5' primer served in a second PCR lasting about 7 to 11 cycles. TCRdb itself ran the 5' RACE reads through MiXCR, one entry per CDR3 protein. There are 550,000 to 800,000 distinct CDR3 sequences in the sample; 20% to 25% occur only once, and under 4% lies in the top ten. Germline CDR1 DFQATT, CDR2 SNEGSKA (reference sequence). The CDR3 length is 10 residues. This clonotype was seen a handful of times. The chain carries TRBV20-1 and TRBJ2-5; either TRBD1 or TRBD2 may supply D (5 bases each). The DNA end is more similar to TRBJ2-1, so the J call may be wrong. Sample: blood. The receptor was derived from a man aged 70-80 years in good health. DNA of the CDR3: TGCAGTGGGGGCGAGGGTGAGCAGTTCTTC. It encodes CSGGEGEQFF.